This passage covers 2 T cell receptor beta chains from one sample sequenced in a study of blood T cell repertoires in COVID-19. Sequencing was performed with immunoSEQ multiplex PCR; in TCRdb, only in-frame clones are kept and a portion is missing. The repertoire has about 140,000 clones, 84% of them found once; the top ten carry 5% to 7%. Sequencing was done on a sample of PBMCs or T cells enriched from blood (not recorded which). The receptors derive from a man in his forties or fifties with acute COVID-19.

V gene TRBV7-8 combines with J gene TRBJ1-1; D is perhaps TRBD1 (6 bases). The V and J ends lost 5 bases and 0 bases respectively, with 10 bases between them. The CDR3 covers 14 residues. Germline V gene data show CDR1 as SGHVS and CDR2 as FQNEAQ. The CDR3 coding sequence is TGTGCCAGCAGCCGAGGGGGGGTGAACACTGAAGCTTTCTTT. This gives the protein CASSRGGVNTEAFF.

The rearrangement links TRBV3-1 (or the pseudogene TRBV3-2) to TRBJ2-1, with D possibly being TRBD2 (6 bases). This CDR3 contains 15 residues. V lost 4 bases and J 5 bases, leaving 15 bases between the germline ends. Germline values: CDR1 LGHDT, CDR2 YNNKEL (reference sequence). The CDR3 region is CASSPYYGGDNEQFF. For the CDR3, the DNA is TGTGCCAGCAGCCCCTATTATGGCGGGGACAATGAGCAGTTCTTC.